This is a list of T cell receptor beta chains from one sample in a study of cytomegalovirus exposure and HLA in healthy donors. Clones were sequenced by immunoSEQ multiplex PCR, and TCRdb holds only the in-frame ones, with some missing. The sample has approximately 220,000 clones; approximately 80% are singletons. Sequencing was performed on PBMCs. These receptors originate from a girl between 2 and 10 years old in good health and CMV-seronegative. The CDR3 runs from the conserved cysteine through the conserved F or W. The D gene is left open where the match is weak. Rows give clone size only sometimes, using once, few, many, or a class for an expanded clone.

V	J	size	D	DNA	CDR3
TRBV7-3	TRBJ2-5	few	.	TGTGCCAGCAGCTTAAATCCTACTAAAGAGACCCAGTACTTC	CASSLNPTKETQYF
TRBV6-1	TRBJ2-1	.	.	TGTGCCAGCAGATCCAGGGCCGCCTCCTACAATGAGCAGTTCTTC	CASRSRAASYNEQFF
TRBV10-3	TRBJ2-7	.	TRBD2	TGTGCCATCAGTGAGTTGGGACTAGCGGGGACCTACGAGCAGTACTTC	CAISELGLAGTYEQYF
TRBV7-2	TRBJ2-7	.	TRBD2	TGTGCCAGCAGCCCGGGGACTAGCGGGGGGTCCTACGAGCAGTACTTC	CASSPGTSGGSYEQYF
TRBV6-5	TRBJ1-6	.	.	TGTGCCAGCAGTTACTCGAGCACGCTACAGGGTTCACCCCTCCACTTT	CASSYSSTLQGSPLHF
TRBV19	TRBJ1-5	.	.	TGTGCCAGTAGCACTACCGGGGGGCGGAATCAGCCCCAGCATTTT	CASSTTGGRNQPQHF
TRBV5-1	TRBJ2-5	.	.	TGCGCCAGCAGCGACCTCGGGGGACAGTCCCAAGAGACCCAGTACTTC	CASSDLGGQSQETQYF
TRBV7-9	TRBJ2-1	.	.	TGTGCCAGCAGCTGGCCCAGGGGCGGGGGCCTTGACAATGAGCAGTTCTTC	CASSWPRGGGLDNEQFF
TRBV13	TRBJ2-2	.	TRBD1	TGTGCCAGCAGCTTAGGACAGGGGGCAAGGACCGGGGAGCTGTTTTTT	CASSLGQGARTGELFF
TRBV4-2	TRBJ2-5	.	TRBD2	TGTGCCAGCAGCCAATCGGGGACTAGCGGGGAGGGGTGGACCCAGTACTTC	CASSQSGTSGEGWTQYF
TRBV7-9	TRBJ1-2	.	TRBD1	TGTGCCAGCAGCTTGAATATAAGACAGGGAGGAAATGGCTACACCTTC	CASSLNIRQGGNGYTF
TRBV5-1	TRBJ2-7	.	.	TGCGCCAGCAGCTCTGACACGGCCTACGAGCAGTACTTC	CASSSDTAYEQYF
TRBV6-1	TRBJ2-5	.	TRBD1	TGTGCCAGCCACAGGGGATCCCAAGAGACCCAGTACTTC	CASHRGSQETQYF
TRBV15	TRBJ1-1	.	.	TGTGCCACCAGCGCGAGTGGACTCCTAATGGGTACTGAAGCTTTCTTT	CATSASGLLMGTEAFF
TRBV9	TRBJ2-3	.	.	TGTGCCAGCAGCGTAGATGGGAGTTTGCCGGATACGCAGTATTTT	CASSVDGSLPDTQYF
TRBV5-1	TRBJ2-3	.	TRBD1	TGCGCCAGCACCATGGACAGGGGAAGCACAGATACGCAGTATTTT	CASTMDRGSTDTQYF
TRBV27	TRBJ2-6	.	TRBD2	TGTGCCAGGGGGAGCGGGAGGGCCTCTGGGGCCAACGTCCTGACTTTC	CARGSGRASGANVLTF
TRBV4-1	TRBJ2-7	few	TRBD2	TGCGCCAGCAGCCGGGGGACTAGCGACTACGAGCAGTACTTC	CASSRGTSDYEQYF
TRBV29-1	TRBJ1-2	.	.	TGCAGCGCTCCAGCGGGGACGGGCGACTATGGCTACACCTTC	CSAPAGTGDYGYTF
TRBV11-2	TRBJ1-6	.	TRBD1	TGTGCCAGCAGCTTAGGGGGACAGTATAATTCACCCCTCCACTTT	CASSLGGQYNSPLHF
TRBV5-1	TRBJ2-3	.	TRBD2	TGCGCCAGCAGGCTAGCGGGGGGAGAGACAGATACGCAGTATTTT	CASRLAGGETDTQYF
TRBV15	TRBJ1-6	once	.	TGTGCCACCAGCAGAGGTACAGGGAATAATTCACCCCTCCACTTT	CATSRGTGNNSPLHF
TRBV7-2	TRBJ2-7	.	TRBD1	TGTGCCAGCAGTCAAGTAAACCTCCGGGACAGGGTTCTCTACGAGCAGTACTTC	CASSQVNLRDRVLYEQYF
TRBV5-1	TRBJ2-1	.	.	TGCGCCAGCAGCTTGGAGTGGACTACTTCATACAATGAGCAGTTCTTC	CASSLEWTTSYNEQFF
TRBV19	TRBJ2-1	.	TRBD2	TGTGCCAGTCAACTAGCGGGAGGGCCGGTTGGGCAGTTCTTC	CASQLAGGPVGQFF
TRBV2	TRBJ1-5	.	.	TGTGCCAGCAGTCCCGGGACAAGGAATCAGCCCCAGCATTTT	CASSPGTRNQPQHF
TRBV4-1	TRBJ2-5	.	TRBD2	TGCGCCAGCAGCCAAGATTTACTAGCGGGAGGGCCGGGAGAAGAGACCCAGTACTTC	CASSQDLLAGGPGEETQYF
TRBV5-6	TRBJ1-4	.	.	TGTGCCAGCAGCGCCGCCGGGGTAACTAATGAAAAACTGTTTTTT	CASSAAGVTNEKLFF
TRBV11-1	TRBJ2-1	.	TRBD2	TGTGCCAGCAGCTTAGCGCGGTGGGAACGGGGGGATGAGCAGTTCTTC	CASSLARWERGDEQFF
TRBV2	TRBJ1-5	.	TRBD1	TGTGCCAGCAGTCGGGACAGGGTAGGGAATCAGCCCCAGCATTTT	CASSRDRVGNQPQHF
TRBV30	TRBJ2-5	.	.	TGTGCCTGGGGTCTAGGAGGGAACCAAGAGACCCAGTACTTC	CAWGLGGNQETQYF
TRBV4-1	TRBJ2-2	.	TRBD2	TGCGCCAGCAGCCCTCGGGGGACTAGCGGGAGTACCGGGGAGCTGTTTTTT	CASSPRGTSGSTGELFF
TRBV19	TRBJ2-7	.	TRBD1	TGTGCCAGTAGTATCCGACAGGGATACGAGCAGTACTTC	CASSIRQGYEQYF
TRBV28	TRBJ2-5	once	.	TGTGCCAGCAGTTTATTGACAAAGGAGACCCAGTACTTC	CASSLLTKETQYF